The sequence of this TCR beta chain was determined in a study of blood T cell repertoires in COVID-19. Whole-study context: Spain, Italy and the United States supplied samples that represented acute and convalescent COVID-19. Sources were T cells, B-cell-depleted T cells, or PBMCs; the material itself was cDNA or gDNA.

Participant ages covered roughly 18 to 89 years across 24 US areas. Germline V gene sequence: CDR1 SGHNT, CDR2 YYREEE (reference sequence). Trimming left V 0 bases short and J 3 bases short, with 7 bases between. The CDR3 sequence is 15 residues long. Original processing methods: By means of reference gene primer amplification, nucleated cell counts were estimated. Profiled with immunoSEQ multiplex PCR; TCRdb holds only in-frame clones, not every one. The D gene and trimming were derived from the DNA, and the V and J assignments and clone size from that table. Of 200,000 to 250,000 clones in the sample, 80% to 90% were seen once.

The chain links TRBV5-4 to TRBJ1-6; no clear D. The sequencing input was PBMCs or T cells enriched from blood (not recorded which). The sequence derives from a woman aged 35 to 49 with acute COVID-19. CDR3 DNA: TGTGCCAGCAGCTTGGAGAGGGACTATAATTCACCCCTCCACTTT. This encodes CASSLERDYNSPLHF.